This T cell receptor beta chain comes out of a study of cytomegalovirus exposure and HLA in healthy donors. Whole-study findings and limits: Clonal expansion, a later analysis showed, was greater in HLA-associated TCR beta chains than in equally common others.

PCR used 60 Vbeta primers and 13 Jbeta primers. Some clones are missing from TCRdb's copy, which holds only in-frame ones; the method was immunoSEQ multiplex PCR. Among a few hundred thousand clones listed, around 81% were seen once. Trimming took 4 bases from V and 2 from J; bases not matched to a gene: 4. CDR3 length: 15 amino acids. Germline V gene data show CDR1 as MGHDK and CDR2 as SYGVNS. To note about this clone: Its target is not known.

Sequenced input: PBMCs. The origin of this receptor is a woman aged 60-75 years in good health and CMV-seropositive. The chain links TRBV25-1 to TRBJ1-2; 10 bases line up with TRBD1. The CDR3 DNA reads as TGTGCCAGCAGTGGGGGGACAGGGGTAAACTATGGCTACACCTTC. Its translation: CASSGGTGVNYGYTF.